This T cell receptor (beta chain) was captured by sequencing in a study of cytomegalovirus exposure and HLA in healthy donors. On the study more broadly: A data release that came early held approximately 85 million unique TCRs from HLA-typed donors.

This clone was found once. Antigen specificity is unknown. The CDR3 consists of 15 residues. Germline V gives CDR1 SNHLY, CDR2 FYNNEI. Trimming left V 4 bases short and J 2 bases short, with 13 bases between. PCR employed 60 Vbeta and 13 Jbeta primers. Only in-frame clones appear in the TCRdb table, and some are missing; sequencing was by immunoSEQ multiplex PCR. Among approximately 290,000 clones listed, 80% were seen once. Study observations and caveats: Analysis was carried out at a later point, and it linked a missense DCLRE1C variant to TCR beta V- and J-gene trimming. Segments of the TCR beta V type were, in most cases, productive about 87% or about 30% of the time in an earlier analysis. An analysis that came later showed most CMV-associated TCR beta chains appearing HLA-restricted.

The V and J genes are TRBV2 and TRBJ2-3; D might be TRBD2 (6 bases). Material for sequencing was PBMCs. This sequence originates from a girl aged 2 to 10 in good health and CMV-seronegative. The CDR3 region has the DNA TGTGCCAGCAGTGCTCCAGCGGACTACACAGATACGCAGTATTTT. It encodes CASSAPADYTDTQYF.